This TCR beta chain was sequenced for a study of T-cell reconstitution after alpha-beta-depleted transplantation in children. TCRbeta library preparation incorporated unique molecular identifiers. TCRdb fed the PCR reads into MiXCR, producing one record per CDR3 protein. Altogether about 690,000 distinct CDR3 sequences are present, around 16% being singletons, with the ten largest covering under 1.2%. Germline CDR1 is ENHRY and CDR2 is SYGVKD. Trimming cost V 6 bases and J 8 bases; bases outside gene matches: 6. The length of the CDR3 is 13 residues. This clonotype was seen ten or more times. The V call is TRBV10-3, the J call TRBJ1-4; 7 nucleotides agree with TRBD1. This specimen was PBMCs from the stem cell graft donor, taken from the stem cell graft. The TCR originated in a human donor who donated a stem cell graft to a child with acute myeloid leukemia. CDR3 in amino acids: CAIRDREPEKLFF. CDR3 bases: TGTGCCATCAGAGACAGGGAGCCGGAAAAACTGTTTTTT.